The 21 T cell receptor beta chains given below trace back to one sample, sequenced in a study of cytomegalovirus exposure and HLA in healthy donors (dated by TCRdb to about 2017). The library relied on the immunoSEQ multiplex PCR assay. The multiplex PCR relied on a mix of 60 forward primers for TCR Vbeta segments and 13 reverse primers for TCR Jbeta segments. What TCRdb holds here is the immuneACCESS table cut down to in-frame rearrangements. Part of the clones is not present; checked against another copy, under half of the missing clones reflect an unresolved V gene, and the others are unexplained. The table for this sample lists more than 100,000 clones; 76% of them were counted only once. Approximately 1.8% of the sample comes from the top ten. The sequencing input was PBMCs. All receptors come from a female donor in good health and CMV-seropositive.

The count of this clone is one. The rearrangement uses TRBV18 and TRBJ1-1; 8 positions agree with TRBD1. The CDR3 has 15 amino acids. Germline CDR1 and CDR2: KGHSH and LQKENI. V trimming: 4 bases; J trimming: 0 bases; junction bases outside the gene matches: 4. CDR3 sequence reads: CASSLRGPMNTEAFF. CDR3 in DNA: TGTGCCAGCTCACTCAGGGGGCCGATGAACACTGAAGCTTTCTTT.

This clone was counted only a few times. The rearrangement joins TRBV30 to TRBJ2-5; D gene uncertain. The V end lost 4 bases, the J end lost 5 bases, and 17 bases lay between the germline ends. The CDR3 is 14 residues long. Germline V lookup: CDR1 GTSNPN, CDR2 SVGIG (reference sequence). The CDR3 protein is CAWTSLSPAETQYF. Written as DNA, the CDR3 is TGTGCCTGGACCTCTCTGTCCCCTGCGGAGACCCAGTACTTC.

The chain employs TRBV9 and TRBJ2-3; 13 bases fit TRBD2. The CDR3 sequence is 17 residues long. The V segment lost 4 bases and the J segment 1 base; nucleotides outside the gene matches: 6. Per germline, CDR1 SGDLS and CDR2 YYNGEE. The CDR3 DNA is TGTGCCAGCAGCCTAACTAGCGGGGGGGCCGGCACAGATACGCAGTATTTT. It yields the protein CASSLTSGGAGTDTQYF.

The chain couples TRBV10-3 to TRBJ2-4; 11 positions agree with TRBD2. This CDR3 has 15 amino acids. J gave up 6 bases and V 3 bases, and 4 bases lay outside the gene matches. Germline CDR1 is ENHRY and CDR2 is SYGVKD. The CDR3 spells CAISEVAGGGNIQYF. Here the CDR3 DNA reads TGTGCCATCAGTGAAGTAGCGGGAGGGGGAAACATTCAGTACTTC.

The CDR3 loop reads CASSPSYLSSGNTIYF. The CDR3 DNA follows: TGTGCCAGCAGCCCTTCCTACTTGTCCTCTGGAAACACCATATATTTT. The chain joins TRBV7-9 to TRBJ1-3; D gene unclear. The length of the CDR3 is 16 residues. Germline values: CDR1 SEHNR, CDR2 FQNEAQ (reference sequence). The V and J ends lost 5 bases and 0 bases respectively, with 14 bases between them.

A few counts support this clone. This chain links TRBV4-2 with TRBJ1-4; D is perhaps TRBD1 (6 bases). The CDR3 spans 17 residues. Germline loops: CDR1 LGHNA, CDR2 YNFKEQ. Trimming stripped 1 base from V and 3 bases from J, with 15 bases between. Written as DNA, the CDR3 is TGTGCCAGCAGCCAAGCAACACAGGGAATACCTAATGAAAAACTGTTTTTT. Translated, it gives CASSQATQGIPNEKLFF.

DNA for the CDR3: TGTGCCAGCAGCCAACTCTGGAGCACTGAAGCTTTCTTT. This translates into CASSQLWSTEAFF. The chain is built from TRBV14 and TRBJ1-1; the D is unclear. Trimming left V 2 bases short and J 4 bases short, with 8 bases between. There are 13 residues in the CDR3. Germline assignment: CDR1 SGHDN and CDR2 FVKESK.

This sequence joins TRBV18 and TRBJ1-4; 11 bases fit TRBD1. The germline V gene has CDR1 KGHSH and CDR2 LQKENI. This CDR3 comprises 13 residues. Losses at the gene ends were 10 bases for V and 7 bases for J; bases not matched to a gene: 5. CDR3 loop: CATGQGAGEKLFF. CDR3 bases: TGTGCCACCGGACAGGGGGCCGGTGAAAAACTGTTTTTT.

The chain uses TRBV7-7 and TRBJ2-1, with a possible D match to TRBD2 (6 bases). This CDR3 is 15 amino acids long. The germline V gene has CDR1 SSHAT and CDR2 FNYEAQ (reference sequence). Between the trimmed V and J ends, which lost 2 bases and 3 bases, there was a span of 11 bases. For the CDR3, the DNA is TGTGCCAGCAGCTTATCCTACGGGGGCTACAATGAGCAGTTCTTC. Translating it yields CASSLSYGGYNEQFF.

The V gene is TRBV5-1, the J gene TRBJ2-3; 7 bases align to TRBD2. The CDR3 totals 16 residues. Looked up from germline, CDR1 is SGHRS and CDR2 is YFSETQ. The V segment lost 3 bases and the J segment 2 bases; nucleotides outside the gene matches: 9. CDR3 amino acids: CASSSGTNQHTDTQYF. The CDR3 DNA reads as TGCGCCAGCAGCTCCGGGACTAACCAACACACAGATACGCAGTATTTT.

V is TRBV10-3 and J is TRBJ1-1; 7 positions agree with TRBD1. The V gene end was trimmed by 5 bases and the J gene end by 4 bases; junction bases not matched to a gene: 4. Per germline, CDR1 ENHRY and CDR2 SYGVKD. This CDR3 spans 13 amino acids. The chain's CDR3 is CAISTDRATEAFF. Written as DNA, the CDR3 is TGTGCCATCAGTACAGACAGGGCCACTGAAGCTTTCTTT.

This chain joins TRBV6-5 and TRBJ2-1; D unresolved. Germline lookup yields CDR1 MNHEY and CDR2 SVGAGI. This CDR3 spans 11 amino acids. The germline V and J ends were trimmed by 7 bases and 6 bases, with 7 bases remaining between them. CDR3 nucleotides: TGTGCCAGCACCCTTCGCAATGAGCAGTTCTTC. It translates to CASTLRNEQFF.

About this clone: The identical CDR3 is also encoded by other nucleotide sequences in the sample. The CDR3 region has the DNA TGTGCCAGTAGTGGGTTAGGGACAGGGACCGCAACTAATGAAAAACTGTTTTTT. Its translation is CASSGLGTGTATNEKLFF. V and J are TRBV19 and TRBJ1-4, with 9 bases matching TRBD1. This CDR3 has 18 residues. In germline, CDR1 is LNHDA, CDR2 SQIVND (reference sequence). With 5 bases clipped from V and 0 bases from J, the junction kept 10 bases outside the gene matches.

As regards this clone: A read error may account for a junction end that differs from germline. This chain links TRBV7-9 with TRBJ2-1; 14 bases fit TRBD2. The length of the CDR3 is 15 residues. CDR1 and CDR2 from the germline V gene are SEHNR and FQNEAQ (reference sequence). CDR3 nucleotide sequence: TGTTCCAGCAGCCCCGGACTAGCGGGGGGCTATGAGCAGTTCTTC. It translates to CSSSPGLAGGYEQFF.

This chain joins TRBV5-4 and TRBJ2-7, with 12 bases matching TRBD2. The CDR3 is 18 amino acids. CDR1 and CDR2 (germline): SGHNT, YYREEE (reference sequence). Germline trimming cut 0 bases from V and 0 bases from J; bases unmatched to any gene: 7. The CDR3 DNA follows: TGTGCCAGCAGCTTGGCCAAGAGGACTAGCGGGGTCTCCTACGAGCAGTACTTC. Its protein product is CASSLAKRTSGVSYEQYF.

The chain uses TRBV29-1 and TRBJ2-7; possible D gene TRBD2, 5 bases. The V end was cut by 1 base, the J end by 2 bases, with 15 bases between. This CDR3 contains 15 residues. Germline CDR1 SQVTM, CDR2 ANQGSEA. The CDR3 DNA sequence: TGCAGCGTTGAAGTGTTTGCGGCTAGCCCCTACGAGCAGTACTTC. It specifies CSVEVFAASPYEQYF.

This chain joins TRBV6-1 and TRBJ1-2, with 9 bases matching TRBD1. The ends lost 6 bases at V and 8 bases at J; junction bases unmatched: 7. This CDR3 contains 13 residues. Germline values: CDR1 MNHNS, CDR2 SASEGT. In nucleotides, the CDR3 is TGTGCCAGCAGGGTGGACAGGGGAGAGGGCTACACCTTC. Translated: CASRVDRGEGYTF.

This chain uses TRBV5-4 with TRBJ2-1; D possibly corresponds to TRBD2 (5 bases). This CDR3 comprises 15 residues. CDR1 is SGHNT, CDR2 YYREEE, per germline (reference sequence). Trimming left V 2 bases short and J 0 bases short, with 9 bases between. The CDR3 region is CASSFPGSSYNEQFF. The CDR3 nucleotides read TGTGCCAGCAGCTTTCCGGGGTCCTCCTACAATGAGCAGTTCTTC.

Only a few counts were recorded for this clone. The chain is built from TRBV5-4 and TRBJ1-3; 10 bases match TRBD1. This CDR3 is built from 14 residues. Per germline, CDR1 SGHNT and CDR2 YYREEE (reference sequence). V lost 3 bases and J lost 3; bases outside the gene matches: 0. The CDR3 coding sequence is TGTGCCAGCAGCTGGGACAGGGGTGGAAACACCATATATTTT. Amino acids: CASSWDRGGNTIYF.

The V and J genes are TRBV29-1 and TRBJ2-5; 8 nucleotides match TRBD1. Germline loops: CDR1 SQVTM, CDR2 ANQGSEA. The CDR3 has 13 amino acids. V shed 5 bases and J 6 bases; nucleotides not matched to a gene: 8. The CDR3 DNA follows: TGCAGCGTTTCGGGACAGGACCCCAAGACCCAGTACTTC. Protein sequence: CSVSGQDPKTQYF.

The rearrangement uses TRBV5-6 and TRBJ2-3; D perhaps matches TRBD2 (5 bases). The CDR3 consists of 15 residues. The germline V and J ends were trimmed by 0 bases and 0 bases, with 8 bases remaining between them. The germline CDR1 and CDR2 sequences are SGHDT and YYEEEE. This CDR3 is CASSLVGESTDTQYF. DNA of the CDR3: TGTGCCAGCAGCTTGGTGGGAGAAAGCACAGATACGCAGTATTTT. Drawing the rest from reference TRBV5-6 and TRBJ2-3, the complete variable domain is DAGVTQSPTHLIKTRGQQVTLRCSPKSGHDTVSWYQQALGQGPQFIFQYYEEEERQRGNFPDRFSGHQFPNYSSELNVNALLLGDSALYLCASSLVGESTDTQYFGPGTRLTVL.